This T cell receptor beta chain originates from a study of regulatory T cells. Overall study results and limits: Skewed V and J usage and few unique V-J pairs marked patient repertoires, most in Tregs. Shannon entropy was nonsignificantly lower in patient CD8+ T cells than control CD8+ cells.

The primer mix had 52 TRBV and 13 TRBJ primers. Clones were sequenced by immunoSEQ multiplex PCR, and TCRdb holds only the in-frame ones, with some missing. The sample yields 10,000 or so clones, approximately 80% seen once. A remark on this clone: What it binds is not known.

Germline loops: CDR1 MDHEN, CDR2 SYDVKM. The CDR3 has 15 amino acids. V lost 4 bases and J 6 bases, leaving 19 bases between the germline ends. All CD3G-deficient patients showed autoimmunity, more severe in two. Patients aged 2 to 39 years had fewer naive T cells. Material for sequencing was CD8+ T cells sorted from blood. This chain links TRBV28 with TRBJ2-7, with a tentative D call TRBD1 (5 bases). This TCR derives from a person aged 18 to 29 with CD3G deficiency. The CDR3 here is CASSSPQGFRLEQYF. CDR3 DNA sequence: TGTGCCAGCAGTTCACCGCAGGGTTTCCGACTCGAGCAGTACTTC.